These T cell receptor beta chains were read from a single sample in a study of T cell responses to AZD1222 COVID-19 vaccine. Method: immunoSEQ multiplex PCR; TCRdb's copy keeps in-frame clones and lacks some. The sample shows some 130,000 clones, approximately 85% of them seen only once. Here the sequenced sample was peripheral blood, taken on day 0 of AZD1222 vaccination. The receptors were gathered from an adult in good health. Each CDR3 is given with its conserved first and last residue. A D gene is named only where the DNA matches it firmly. Clone size appears in some rows only: once, few, many, or a class for an expanded clone.

D: .; J: TRBJ1-2; V: TRBV29-1; size: .; DNA: TGCAGCGTTGAATGGCCAAACTATGGCTACACCTTC; CDR3: CSVEWPNYGYTF
D: .; J: TRBJ1-2; V: TRBV7-3; size: .; DNA: TGTGCCAGCAGCTCCCCCGGGGCCTATGGCTACACCTTC; CDR3: CASSSPGAYGYTF
D: .; J: TRBJ2-1; V: TRBV7-3; size: .; DNA: TGTGCCAGCAGCTCCCCGGGACAAACTCTCAATGAGCAGTTCTTC; CDR3: CASSSPGQTLNEQFF
D: .; J: TRBJ1-1; V: TRBV7-9; size: .; DNA: TGTGCCAGCAGCTTAGCCGGCCGCGGAGCTGAAGCTTTCTTT; CDR3: CASSLAGRGAEAFF
D: .; J: TRBJ1-5; V: TRBV7-9; size: .; DNA: TGTGCCAGCAGCTCGACGACAGGATCTCAGCCCCAGCATTTT; CDR3: CASSSTTGSQPQHF
D: .; J: TRBJ1-1; V: TRBV6-5; size: once; DNA: TGTGCCAGCACGAGGCAGGCAGTGAGCGAAGCTTTCTTT; CDR3: CASTRQAVSEAFF
D: TRBD1; J: TRBJ1-2; V: TRBV19; size: few; DNA: TGTGCCAGTACCTACCTGGACAGGGGGCTCGGGGGCTACACCTTC; CDR3: CASTYLDRGLGGYTF
D: .; J: TRBJ2-7; V: TRBV6-5; size: .; DNA: TGTGCCAGCAGTCCCCGGGGCCGGGGGAAAAACGAGCAGTACTTC; CDR3: CASSPRGRGKNEQYF
D: TRBD1; J: TRBJ1-5; V: TRBV4-2; size: .; DNA: TGTGCCAGCAGCCGAAACAGGGGAAATCAGCCCCAGCATTTT; CDR3: CASSRNRGNQPQHF
D: TRBD2; J: TRBJ2-7; V: TRBV30; size: few; DNA: TGTGCCTGGACAAGCGGGACGGCTTACGAGCAGTACTTC; CDR3: CAWTSGTAYEQYF
D: .; J: TRBJ1-5; V: TRBV14; size: once; DNA: TGTGCCAGCAGCCCTTCAACAGGGCTTCCCCAGCCCCAGCATTTT; CDR3: CASSPSTGLPQPQHF
D: .; J: TRBJ1-3; V: TRBV9; size: .; DNA: TGTGCCAGCAGCGTAGATATGGGGGTTAGGGGAAACACCATATATTTT; CDR3: CASSVDMGVRGNTIYF
D: .; J: TRBJ1-5; V: TRBV19; size: .; DNA: TGTGCCAGTAGCGCTGAGGGGGGGTTTGAGCAGCCCCAGCATTTT; CDR3: CASSAEGGFEQPQHF
D: .; J: TRBJ2-1; V: TRBV30; size: .; DNA: TGTGCCTGGAAATCCTTCGGGGCAGCTGAGCAGTTCTTC; CDR3: CAWKSFGAAEQFF
D: TRBD1; J: TRBJ1-3; V: TRBV7-7; size: .; DNA: TGTGCCAGCAGCCCTGGGACAGGAGCTGGAAACACCATATATTTT; CDR3: CASSPGTGAGNTIYF
D: .; J: TRBJ2-3; V: TRBV2; size: .; DNA: TGTGCCAGCGTTCCACGGGCCCGACCTTCCCCAGATACGCAGTATTTT; CDR3: CASVPRARPSPDTQYF
D: .; J: TRBJ2-7; V: TRBV7-2; size: .; DNA: TGTGCCAGCAGCTTAGGCTACCCGCGGCCGATCGGGGGGCACGAGCAGTACTTC; CDR3: CASSLGYPRPIGGHEQYF
D: .; J: TRBJ1-2; V: TRBV9; size: .; DNA: TGTGCCAGCAGCGCTATAGATACAGGGTATGGCGGCTACACCTTC; CDR3: CASSAIDTGYGGYTF
D: .; J: TRBJ2-1; V: TRBV9; size: .; DNA: TGTGCCAGCAGCGTATCCGTAGTGGGAGTGTCAGGCGTGGTGGATGAGCAGTTCTTC; CDR3: CASSVSVVGVSGVVDEQFF
D: .; J: TRBJ1-1; V: TRBV11-2; size: .; DNA: TGTGCCAGCACCGACAGGAACACTGAAGCTTTCTTT; CDR3: CASTDRNTEAFF
D: .; J: TRBJ2-1; V: TRBV12-5; size: .; DNA: TGTGCTAGTGGTTTGGTACAAGGTGGGCACAATGAGCAGTTCTTC; CDR3: CASGLVQGGHNEQFF
D: .; J: TRBJ1-4; V: TRBV5-1; size: once; DNA: TGCGCCAGCAGCTTGGCCGCGGCTCCAACTAATGAAAAACTGTTTTTT; CDR3: CASSLAAAPTNEKLFF
D: .; J: TRBJ2-7; V: TRBV27; size: .; DNA: TGTGCCAGTCGATACACTTCCCCCTACGAGCAGTACTTC; CDR3: CASRYTSPYEQYF
D: .; J: TRBJ2-2; V: TRBV7-2; size: .; DNA: TGTGCCAGCAGCTTAGGCCCCGGGGAGCTGTTTTTT; CDR3: CASSLGPGELFF
D: .; J: TRBJ2-1; V: TRBV11-2; size: .; DNA: TGTGCCAGCAGCCCCCTGCAACCGGGGGCCGAGCAGTTCTTC; CDR3: CASSPLQPGAEQFF
D: .; J: TRBJ1-2; V: TRBV7-2; size: .; DNA: TGTGCCAGCAGCTCTGGGACGCAGCGGGGCTATGGCTACACCTTC; CDR3: CASSSGTQRGYGYTF
D: TRBD2; J: TRBJ2-3; V: TRBV6-5; size: .; DNA: TGTGCCAGCAGTTACTCGACGGGGGGGCCAGATACGCAGTATTTT; CDR3: CASSYSTGGPDTQYF
D: .; J: TRBJ2-7; V: TRBV3-1/TRBV3-2; size: .; DNA: TGTGCCAGCAGCTCCCCCCTGCGGGCAGCGTTAAACGAGCAGTACTTC; CDR3: CASSSPLRAALNEQYF